This T cell receptor (beta chain) appears in the sequencing data of a study of T-cell reconstitution after alpha-beta-depleted transplantation in children. Study-wide results and caveats: One year post-transplant, T-cell counts and diversity were largely derived from T cells produced anew.

On this clonotype: Its antigen is still unknown.

Deletions cut 2 bases from V and 3 bases from J, with 12 bases between. This CDR3 is 14 amino acids long. The germline V gene has CDR1 SGHKS and CDR2 YYEKEE (reference sequence). Molecular barcoding with unique molecular identifiers was used for the TCRbeta library. TCRdb recomputed calls from the PCR reads with MiXCR, one row per CDR3 protein. The table includes 90,000 to 150,000 distinct CDR3 sequences, 23% detected once. The chain couples TRBV5-5 to TRBJ2-7, with a tentative D call TRBD2 (5 bases). The sequences come from PBMCs, mostly from graft donor cells, collected 180 days after TCRalphabeta/CD19-depleted stem cell transplant. This sequence was found in a male patient aged 2 to 9 who had a stem cell transplant for chronic granulomatous disease, so the T cells may come from the graft donor. The CDR3 protein is CASSFNRDYYEQYF. CDR3 nucleotide sequence: TGTGCCAGCAGCTTTAACAGAGACTACTACGAGCAGTACTTC.